The 8 T cell receptor beta chains below come from one sample, sequenced in a study of early T cells in non-severe SARS-CoV-2 infection. TCRdb passed the 5' RACE reads through MiXCR, listing each CDR3 protein once. The sample records around 58,000 distinct CDR3 sequences, 12% being singletons. The sequencing input was whole blood. The receptor source for this set is an adult who was a healthcare worker with PCR-confirmed SARS-CoV-2 infection or an uninfected control (not recorded which).

The V call is TRBV9, the J call TRBJ2-7; 9 nucleotides match TRBD2. V shed 4 bases and J 7 bases; nucleotides not matched to a gene: 6. CDR3 length: 13 amino acids. In germline, CDR1 is SGDLS, CDR2 YYNGEE. The CDR3 DNA sequence: TGTGCCAGCAGCTTTGGACTAGCGAGAGAGCAGTACTTC. It is translated as CASSFGLAREQYF.

This clonotype was counted a few times. CDR3 DNA sequence: TGTGCCAGCAGCTTAGGCCGGGGCGGCTACGTCGGAGGCTACACCTTC. The encoded protein is CASSLGRGGYVGGYTF. The chain links TRBV13 to TRBJ1-2, with D perhaps matching TRBD1 (5 bases). This CDR3 has 16 amino acids. V lost 0 bases and J 8 bases, leaving 19 bases between the germline ends. CDR1 and CDR2 (germline): PRHDT, FYEKMQ (reference sequence).

In this sample, this clonotype turned up many times. This chain connects TRBV20-1 to TRBJ2-3; 8 nucleotides match TRBD1. The CDR3 contains 15 residues. The germline V gene has CDR1 DFQATT and CDR2 SNEGSKA (reference sequence). Trimming cost V 3 bases and J 5 bases; bases outside gene matches: 10. The CDR3 DNA reads TGCAGTGCTAGTAGTCGGACAGGGTTTCGAGATACGCAGTATTTT. This gives the protein CSASSRTGFRDTQYF.

The CDR3, as DNA: TGTGCCAGCAGTACGGGACAGGGGGCGTTTGGCTACACCTTC. Protein sequence: CASSTGQGAFGYTF. V is TRBV12-3 or TRBV12-4 and J is TRBJ1-2; TRBD1 aligns across 12 bases. CDR3 length equals 14 residues. V was clipped by 5 bases and J by 7 bases; unmatched bases: 5.

In its sample, this clonotype was seen many times. The chain carries TRBV7-6 and TRBJ1-5; D gene uncertain. The CDR3 loop spans 14 amino acids. Per germline, CDR1 SGHVS and CDR2 FNYEAQ. Trimming left V 1 base short and J 4 bases short, with 8 bases between. The CDR3 sequence: CASSLGQGNQPQHF. The CDR3 nucleotides are TGTGCCAGCAGCTTAGGACAAGGGAATCAGCCCCAGCATTTT.

The chain joins TRBV19 to TRBJ2-7; weak D call: TRBD1 (6 bases). CDR1 is LNHDA and CDR2 is SQIVND in the germline V gene (reference sequence). The V end was cut by 4 bases, the J end by 3 bases, with 10 bases between. The CDR3 is 13 residues long. The CDR3 spells CASSTGTNYEQYF. DNA of the CDR3: TGTGCCAGTAGTACTGGGACAAACTACGAGCAGTACTTC. Full variable domain (remainder filled in from reference TRBV19 and TRBJ2-7): DGGITQSPKYLFRKEGQNVTLSCEQNLNHDAMYWYRQDPGQGLRLIYYSQIVNDFQKGDIAEGYSVSREKKESFPLTVTSAQKNPTAFYLCASSTGTNYEQYFGPGTRLTVT.

This clonotype has at least ten counts. V is TRBV5-1 and J is TRBJ2-1; 7 bases fit TRBD2. There are 17 residues in the CDR3. V lost 4 bases and J lost 2; bases outside the gene matches: 12. The V gene's germline CDR1 is SGHRS and CDR2 YFSETQ. CDR3 loop: CASSITGGGSTYNEQFF. The CDR3 DNA reads TGCGCCAGCAGCATTACGGGCGGGGGTAGTACCTACAATGAGCAGTTCTTC.

This clonotype was observed many times. This sequence joins TRBV19 and TRBJ2-5, with D hard to call. V dropped 4 bases and J dropped 3 bases, with 12 bases sitting between them. The CDR3 is 14 amino acids. CDR1 and CDR2 (germline): LNHDA, SQIVND (reference sequence). The DNA for the CDR3 is TGTGCCAGTAGTAATCGCCCCCGTGAAGAGACCCAGTACTTC. Its translation is CASSNRPREETQYF.